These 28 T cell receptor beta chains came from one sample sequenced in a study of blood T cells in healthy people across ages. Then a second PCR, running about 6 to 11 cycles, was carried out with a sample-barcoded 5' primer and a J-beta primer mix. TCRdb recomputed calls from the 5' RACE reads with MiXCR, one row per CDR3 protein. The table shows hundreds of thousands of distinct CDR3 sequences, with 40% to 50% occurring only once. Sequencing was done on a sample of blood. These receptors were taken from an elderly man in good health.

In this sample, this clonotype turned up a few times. CDR3: CASSYSYSGSYNEQFF. The DNA for the CDR3 is TGTGCCAGCAGTTACTCGTACAGCGGCTCCTACAATGAGCAGTTCTTC. The chain uses TRBV6-2 or TRBV6-3 and TRBJ2-1, with D perhaps TRBD2 (5 bases). CDR3 size: 16 residues. Germline lookup yields CDR1 MNHEY and CDR2 SVGEGT. V gave up 0 bases and J gave up 0 bases, with 9 bases separating them.

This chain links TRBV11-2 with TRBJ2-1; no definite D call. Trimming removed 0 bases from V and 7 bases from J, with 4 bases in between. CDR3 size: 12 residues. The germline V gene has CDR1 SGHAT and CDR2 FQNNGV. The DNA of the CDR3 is TGTGCCAGCAGCTTAGACGGGAATGAGCAGTTCTTC. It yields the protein CASSLDGNEQFF.

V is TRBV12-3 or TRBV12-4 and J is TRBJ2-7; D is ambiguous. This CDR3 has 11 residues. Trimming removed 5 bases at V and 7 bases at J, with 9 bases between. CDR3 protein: CASSILDEQYF. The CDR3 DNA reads TGTGCCAGCAGTATCCTAGATGAGCAGTACTTC.

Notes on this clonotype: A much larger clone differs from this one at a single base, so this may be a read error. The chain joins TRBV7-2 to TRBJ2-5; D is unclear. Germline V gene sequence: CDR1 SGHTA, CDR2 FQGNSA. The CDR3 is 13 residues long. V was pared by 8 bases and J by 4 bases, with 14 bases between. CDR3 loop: CASGPQLLETQYF. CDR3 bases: TGTGCCAGCGGCCCGCAACTACTAGAGACCCAGTACTTC.

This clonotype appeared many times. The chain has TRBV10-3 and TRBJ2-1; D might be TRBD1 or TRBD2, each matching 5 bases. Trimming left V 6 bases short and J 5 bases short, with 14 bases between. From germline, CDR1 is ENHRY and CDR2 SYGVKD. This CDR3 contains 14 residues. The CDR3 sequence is CAIRTSLGHNEQFF. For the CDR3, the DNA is TGTGCCATCAGGACTTCTTTGGGACACAATGAGCAGTTCTTC.

The CDR3 protein is CSARGTPTNTGELFF. The CDR3 DNA follows: TGCAGTGCTAGAGGGACTCCGACCAACACCGGGGAGCTGTTTTTT. This chain connects TRBV20-1 to TRBJ2-2, with TRBD2 as a possible D gene (5 bases). The CDR3 covers 15 residues. The V and J ends lost 1 base and 2 bases respectively, with 11 bases between them. Germline V gene sequence: CDR1 DFQATT, CDR2 SNEGSKA (reference sequence).

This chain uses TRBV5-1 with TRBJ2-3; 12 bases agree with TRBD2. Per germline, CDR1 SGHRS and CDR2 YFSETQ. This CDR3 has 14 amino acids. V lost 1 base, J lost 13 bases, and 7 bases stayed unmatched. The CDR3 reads CASSLTTSGGAEYF. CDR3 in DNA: TGCGCCAGCAGCTTGACGACTAGCGGGGGCGCGGAGTATTTT. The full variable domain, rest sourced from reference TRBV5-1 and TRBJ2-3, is KAGVTQTPRYLIKTRGQQVTLSCSPISGHRSVSWYQQTPGQGLQFLFEYFSETQRNKGNFPGRFSGRQFSNSRSEMNVSTLELGDSALYLCASSLTTSGGAEYFGPGTRLTVL.

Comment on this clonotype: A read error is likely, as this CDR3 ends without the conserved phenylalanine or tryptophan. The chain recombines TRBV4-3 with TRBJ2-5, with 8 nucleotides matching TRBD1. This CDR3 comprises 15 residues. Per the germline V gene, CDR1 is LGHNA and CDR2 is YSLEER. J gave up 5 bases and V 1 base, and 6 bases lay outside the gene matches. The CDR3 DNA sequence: TGCGCCAGCAGCCAAGGAAGGACAGGGCGGGAGACCCAGTACTTA. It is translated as CASSQGRTGRETQYL.

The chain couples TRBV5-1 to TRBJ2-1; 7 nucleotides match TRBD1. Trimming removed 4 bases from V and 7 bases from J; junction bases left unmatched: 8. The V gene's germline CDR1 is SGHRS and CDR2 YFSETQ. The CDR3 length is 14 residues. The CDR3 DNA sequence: TGCGCCAGCAGCCAGGGACAGCGTGAAAATGAGCAGTTCTTC. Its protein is CASSQGQRENEQFF.

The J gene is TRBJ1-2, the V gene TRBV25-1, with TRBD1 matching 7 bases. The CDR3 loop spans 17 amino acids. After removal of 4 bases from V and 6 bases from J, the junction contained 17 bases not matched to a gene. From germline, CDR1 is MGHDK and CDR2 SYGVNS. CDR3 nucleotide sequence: TGTGCCAGCAGTGTCCCCTCCCGGGACAGTAACAACCATGGCTACACCTTC. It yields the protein CASSVPSRDSNNHGYTF.

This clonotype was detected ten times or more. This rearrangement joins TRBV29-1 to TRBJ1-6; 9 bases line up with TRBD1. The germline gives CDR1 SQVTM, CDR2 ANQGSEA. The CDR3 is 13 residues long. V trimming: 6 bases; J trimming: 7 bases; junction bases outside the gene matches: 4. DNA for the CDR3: TGCAGCGTCGCCGGGACAGGGAATTCACCCCTCCACTTT. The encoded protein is CSVAGTGNSPLHF.

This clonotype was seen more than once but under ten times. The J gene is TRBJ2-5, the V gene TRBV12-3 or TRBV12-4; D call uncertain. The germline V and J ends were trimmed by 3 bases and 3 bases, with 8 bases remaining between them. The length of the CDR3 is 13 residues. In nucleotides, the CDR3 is TGTGCCAGCAGTTTTTGGGAAGAAGAGACCCAGTACTTC. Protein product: CASSFWEEETQYF.

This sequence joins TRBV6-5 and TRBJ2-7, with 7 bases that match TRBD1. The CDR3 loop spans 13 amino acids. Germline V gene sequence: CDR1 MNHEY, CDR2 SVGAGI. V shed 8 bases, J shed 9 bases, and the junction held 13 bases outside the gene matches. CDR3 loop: CASGDGTVGWQYF. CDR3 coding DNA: TGTGCCAGCGGTGACGGGACAGTGGGGTGGCAGTACTTC.

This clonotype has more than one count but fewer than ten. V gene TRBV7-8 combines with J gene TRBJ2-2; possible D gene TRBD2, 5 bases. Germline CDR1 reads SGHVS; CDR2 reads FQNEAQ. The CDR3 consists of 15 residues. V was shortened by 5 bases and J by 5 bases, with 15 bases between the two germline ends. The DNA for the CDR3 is TGTGCCAGCAGCCTAACCGGGGTGCGGACCGGGGAGCTGTTTTTT. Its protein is CASSLTGVRTGELFF. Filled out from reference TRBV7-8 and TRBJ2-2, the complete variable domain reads GAGVSQSPRYKVAKRGQDVALRCDPISGHVSLFWYQQALGQGPEFLTYFQNEAQLDKSGLPSDRFFAERPEGSVSTLKIQRTQQEDSAVYLCASSLTGVRTGELFFGEGSRLTVL.

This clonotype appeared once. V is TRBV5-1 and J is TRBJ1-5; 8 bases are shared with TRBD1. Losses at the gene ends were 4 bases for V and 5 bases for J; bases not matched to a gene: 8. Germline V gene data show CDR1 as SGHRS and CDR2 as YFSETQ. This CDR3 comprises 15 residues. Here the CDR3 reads CASSPWTGKDQPQHF. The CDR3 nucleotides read TGCGCCAGCAGCCCCTGGACAGGGAAGGATCAGCCCCAGCATTTT.

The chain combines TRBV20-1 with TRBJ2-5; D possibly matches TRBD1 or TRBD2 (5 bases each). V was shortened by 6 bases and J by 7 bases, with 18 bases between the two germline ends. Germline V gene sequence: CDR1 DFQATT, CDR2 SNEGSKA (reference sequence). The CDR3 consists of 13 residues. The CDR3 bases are TGCAGTGCCGCAAGGGACGGGGCAATGACCCAGTACTTC. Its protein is CSAARDGAMTQYF.

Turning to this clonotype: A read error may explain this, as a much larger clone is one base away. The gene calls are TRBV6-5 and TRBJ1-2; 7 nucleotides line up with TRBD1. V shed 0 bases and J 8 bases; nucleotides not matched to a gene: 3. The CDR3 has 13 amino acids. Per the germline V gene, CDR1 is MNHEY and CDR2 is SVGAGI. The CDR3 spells CASSYSAGGGYTF. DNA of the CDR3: TGTGCCAGCAGTTACTCAGCAGGGGGGGGCTACACCTTC.

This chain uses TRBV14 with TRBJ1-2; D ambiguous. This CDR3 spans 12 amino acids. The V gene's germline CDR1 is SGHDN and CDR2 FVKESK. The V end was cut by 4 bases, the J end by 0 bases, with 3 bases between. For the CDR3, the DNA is TGTGCCAGCAGCCGGCCTAACTATGGCTACACCTTC. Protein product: CASSRPNYGYTF. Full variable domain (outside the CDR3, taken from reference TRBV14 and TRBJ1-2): EAGVTQFPSHSVIEKGQTVTLRCDPISGHDNLYWYRRVMGKEIKFLLHFVKESKQDESGMPNNRFLAERTGGTYSTLKVQPAELEDSGVYFCASSRPNYGYTFGSGTRLTVV.

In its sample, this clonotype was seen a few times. This CDR3 reads CAITGGTGELFF. In DNA, the CDR3 is TGTGCCATCACTGGGGGGACCGGGGAGCTGTTTTTT. J is TRBJ2-2 and V is TRBV10-3, with D tentatively TRBD2 (6 bases). Germline-derived CDR1 and CDR2 are ENHRY and SYGVKD. Trimming took off 7 bases at V and 5 bases at J, with 8 bases between the two ends. The CDR3 sequence is 12 residues long.

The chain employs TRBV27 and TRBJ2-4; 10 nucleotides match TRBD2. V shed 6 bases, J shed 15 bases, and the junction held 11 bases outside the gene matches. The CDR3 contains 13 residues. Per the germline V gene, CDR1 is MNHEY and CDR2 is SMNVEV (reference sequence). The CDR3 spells CASSPTSGAERYF. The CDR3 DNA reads TGTGCCAGCAGCCCCACTAGCGGGGCCGAGCGGTACTTC.

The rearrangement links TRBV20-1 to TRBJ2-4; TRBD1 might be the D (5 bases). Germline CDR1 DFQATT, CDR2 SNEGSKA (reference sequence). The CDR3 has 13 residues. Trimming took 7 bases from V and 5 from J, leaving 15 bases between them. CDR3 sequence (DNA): TGCAGTGGTCTTGGGGCAGTCGAAAACATTCAGTACTTC. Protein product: CSGLGAVENIQYF.

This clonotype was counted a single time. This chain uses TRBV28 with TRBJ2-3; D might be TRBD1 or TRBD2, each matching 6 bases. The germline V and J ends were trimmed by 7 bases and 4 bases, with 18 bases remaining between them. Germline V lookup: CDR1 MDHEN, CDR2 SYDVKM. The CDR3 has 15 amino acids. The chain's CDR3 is CASNKAPGGPDTQYF. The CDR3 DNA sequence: TGTGCCAGCAATAAAGCCCCCGGGGGCCCAGATACGCAGTATTTT.

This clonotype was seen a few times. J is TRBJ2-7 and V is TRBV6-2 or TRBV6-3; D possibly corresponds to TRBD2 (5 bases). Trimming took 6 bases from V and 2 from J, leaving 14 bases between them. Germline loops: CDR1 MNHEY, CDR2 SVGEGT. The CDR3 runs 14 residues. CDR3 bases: TGTGCCAGCAGCCTCCCCCGGGGAACCTACGAGCAGTACTTC. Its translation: CASSLPRGTYEQYF.

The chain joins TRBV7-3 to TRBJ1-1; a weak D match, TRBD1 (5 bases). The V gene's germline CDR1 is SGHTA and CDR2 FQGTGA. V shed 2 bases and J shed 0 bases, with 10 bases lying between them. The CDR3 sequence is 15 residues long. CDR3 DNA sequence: TGTGCCAGCAGCTTATCAGGGCGGTTGAACACTGAAGCTTTCTTT. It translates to CASSLSGRLNTEAFF.

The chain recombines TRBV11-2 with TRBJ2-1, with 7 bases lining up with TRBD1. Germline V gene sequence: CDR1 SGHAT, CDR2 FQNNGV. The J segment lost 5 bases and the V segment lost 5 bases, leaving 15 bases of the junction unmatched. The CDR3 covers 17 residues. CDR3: CASSPRSQGLGHNEQFF. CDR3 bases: TGTGCCAGCAGCCCCCGCTCACAGGGGCTTGGGCACAATGAGCAGTTCTTC.

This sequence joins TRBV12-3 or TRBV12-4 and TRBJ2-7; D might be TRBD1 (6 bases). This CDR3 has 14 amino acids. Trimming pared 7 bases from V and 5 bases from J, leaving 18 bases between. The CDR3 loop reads CASTPGTSPHEQYF. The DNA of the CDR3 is TGTGCCAGCACCCCCGGGACAAGTCCCCACGAGCAGTACTTC.

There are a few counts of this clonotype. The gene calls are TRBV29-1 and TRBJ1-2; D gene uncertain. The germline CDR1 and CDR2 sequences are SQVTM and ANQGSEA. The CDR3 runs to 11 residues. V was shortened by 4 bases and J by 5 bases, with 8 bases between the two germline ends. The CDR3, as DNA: TGCAGCGTTGGAGCGGGGTATGGCTACACCTTC. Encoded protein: CSVGAGYGYTF. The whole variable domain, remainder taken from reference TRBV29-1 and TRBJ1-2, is SAVISQKPSRDICQRGTSLTIQCQVDSQVTMMFWYRQQPGQSLTLIATANQGSEATYESGFVIDKFPISRPNLTFSTLTVSNMSPEDSSIYLCSVGAGYGYTFGSGTRLTVV.

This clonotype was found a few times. CDR3 loop: CASSFGPSQDTQYF. In DNA, the CDR3 is TGTGCCAGCAGCTTTGGACCGAGTCAAGATACGCAGTATTTT. This chain joins TRBV7-2 and TRBJ2-3; D remains unclear. The CDR3 loop spans 14 amino acids. Between the trimmed V and J ends, which lost 3 bases and 5 bases, there was a span of 12 bases. Germline V gives CDR1 SGHTA, CDR2 FQGNSA. Full variable domain (missing parts from reference TRBV7-2 and TRBJ2-3): GAGVSQSPSNKVTEKGKDVELRCDPISGHTALYWYRQSLGQGLEFLIYFQGNSAPDKSGLPSDRFSAERTGGSVSTLTIQRTQQEDSAVYLCASSFGPSQDTQYFGPGTRLTVL.